The 20 T cell receptor beta chains listed next were all sequenced from one sample in a study of beta chain features in type 1 diabetes. All of the isolated RNA was reverse transcribed, so expressed TCRB transcripts were sequenced. Repertoires were generated with immunoSEQ multiplex PCR, while TCRdb's copy carries only in-frame clones and drops some. The profile covers about 360,000 clones, with over 9.5% appearing a single time and 0.015% to 0.02% taken by the ten largest. Sequencing was done on a sample of naive CD4+ T cells from blood. These receptors all stem from a man in his late teens or twenties in good health.

This clone was observed a few times. Here the CDR3 DNA reads TGTGCCAGCAGCGCCGTATCGGGGGGCAATGAGCAGTTCTTC. It yields the protein CASSAVSGGNEQFF. The chain links TRBV9 to TRBJ2-1; the match to TRBD2 covers 7 bases. This CDR3 is 14 amino acids long. V lost 3 bases, J lost 6 bases, and 6 bases stayed unmatched. In germline, CDR1 is SGDLS, CDR2 YYNGEE.

The rearrangement uses TRBV4-1 and TRBJ2-1; tentative D call: TRBD1 (6 bases). Germline CDR1 MGHRA, CDR2 YSYEKL. The germline V and J ends were trimmed by 1 base and 9 bases, with 13 bases remaining between them. This CDR3 comprises 14 residues. CDR3 region: CASSQGGLRTEQFF. CDR3 in DNA: TGCGCCAGCAGCCAAGGGGGGCTACGTACTGAGCAGTTCTTC.

This clone was observed a handful of times. In the same sample, other DNA sequences code for this CDR3. The chain is built from TRBV5-1 and TRBJ2-5; tentatively, D is TRBD1 (6 bases). The CDR3 extends over 14 amino acids. V was pared by 0 bases and J by 2 bases, with 8 bases between. Germline V gene lookup returns CDR1 SGHRS and CDR2 YFSETQ. This chain's CDR3 is CASSLGTAQETQYF. CDR3 DNA sequence: TGCGCCAGCAGCTTGGGGACAGCACAAGAGACCCAGTACTTC.

Details on this clone: A much larger clonotype is one base distant, so this may be a read error. This chain uses TRBV5-8 with TRBJ2-5; D gene unclear. V dropped 4 bases and J dropped 0 bases, with 4 bases sitting between them. The CDR3 has 12 amino acids. The germline V gene has CDR1 SGHTS and CDR2 YDEGEE. Written as DNA, the CDR3 is TGTGCCAGCAGCCCGTACCAAGAGACCCAGTACTTC. Its protein product is CASSPYQETQYF.

The V and J genes are TRBV30 and TRBJ1-5; weak D call: TRBD1 (5 bases). The V gene's germline CDR1 is GTSNPN and CDR2 SVGIG (reference sequence). V was cut by 2 bases and J by 2 bases, with 7 bases left in between. This CDR3 contains 13 residues. DNA of the CDR3: TGTGCCTGGAGTAGCAGGGGCAATCAGCCCCAGCATTTT. Its translation is CAWSSRGNQPQHF.

V is TRBV11-2 and J is TRBJ2-1, with a weak D call TRBD1 (5 bases). CDR1 is SGHAT and CDR2 is FQNNGV in the germline V gene. This CDR3 region has 14 residues. Between the trimmed V and J ends, which lost 5 bases and 12 bases, there was a span of 20 bases. The CDR3, as DNA: TGTGCCAGCAGCAGAGCAGGGTATGACATGGGGCAGTTCTTC. It yields the protein CASSRAGYDMGQFF.

This rearrangement joins TRBV28 to TRBJ1-5, with 9 bases fitting TRBD1. Looked up from germline, CDR1 is MDHEN and CDR2 is SYDVKM. V lost 9 bases to trimming and J lost 6 bases; unmatched junction nucleotides: 3. This CDR3 is 12 amino acids long. The CDR3 here is CARTTGGQPQHF. CDR3 bases: TGTGCCAGGACGACAGGGGGTCAGCCCCAGCATTTT.

This rearrangement joins TRBV30 to TRBJ2-7; D unclear. The CDR3 totals 11 residues. Trimming removed 2 bases from V and 6 bases from J, with 8 bases in between. Germline loops: CDR1 GTSNPN, CDR2 SVGIG (reference sequence). The CDR3 nucleotides are TGTGCCTGGAGTAGTAGAACCGAGCAGTACTTC. It translates to CAWSSRTEQYF.

This clone showed up just a few times. The chain is built from TRBV9 and TRBJ1-1; D gene ambiguous. The length of the CDR3 is 13 residues. Trimming pared 4 bases from V and 1 base from J, leaving 8 bases between. Germline CDR1 reads SGDLS; CDR2 reads YYNGEE. Here the CDR3 DNA reads TGTGCCAGCAGCTCCCCTCCGAACACTGAAGCTTTCTTT. Translation gives CASSSPPNTEAFF.

A few counts support this clone. V and J are TRBV5-4 and TRBJ2-2; 10 positions match TRBD2. The CDR3 runs to 17 residues. Germline CDR1 is SGHNT and CDR2 is YYREEE (reference sequence). Trimming took 4 bases from V and 4 from J; bases not matched to a gene: 10. In nucleotides, the CDR3 is TGTGCCAGCAGCATCCACCCGGGACTAGCGTTCACCGGGGAGCTGTTTTTT. Its translation is CASSIHPGLAFTGELFF.

The table lists this clone with a few counts. The rearrangement joins TRBV6-5 to TRBJ1-3; tentative D call: TRBD1 (6 bases). CDR3 size: 15 residues. Germline lookup yields CDR1 MNHEY and CDR2 SVGAGI. The ends were cut back, 4 bases at V and 0 bases at J, with 10 bases in the middle. The CDR3 here is CASSSQTGSGNTIYF. The DNA for the CDR3 is TGTGCCAGCAGTTCCCAGACAGGCTCTGGAAACACCATATATTTT.

This clone was recorded a few times. This chain connects TRBV7-9 to TRBJ2-7, with a possible D match to TRBD2 (6 bases). Germline V CDR1 and CDR2: SEHNR, FQNEAQ (reference sequence). The CDR3 is 14 residues long. The V end was cut by 1 base, the J end by 2 bases, with 9 bases between. The CDR3 sequence is CASSLGLEPYEQYF. CDR3 DNA: TGTGCCAGCAGCTTAGGACTAGAGCCCTACGAGCAGTACTTC.

This chain joins TRBV7-9 and TRBJ1-4; D possibly corresponds to TRBD1 (5 bases). V gave up 8 bases and J gave up 8 bases, with 12 bases separating them. Germline values: CDR1 SEHNR, CDR2 FQNEAQ (reference sequence). The CDR3 is 12 residues long. The CDR3 loop is CASSSGGEKLFF. CDR3 nucleotide sequence: TGTGCCAGCTCGAGCGGGGGGGAAAAACTGTTTTTT.

V gene TRBV6-5 combines with J gene TRBJ1-1; a weak D match, TRBD1 (5 bases). CDR1 is MNHEY, CDR2 SVGAGI, per germline. The CDR3 spans 14 residues. Trimming stripped 5 bases from V and 1 base from J, with 11 bases between. The CDR3 loop reads CASSQRTKNTEAFF. The DNA for the CDR3 is TGTGCCAGCAGTCAACGGACAAAGAACACTGAAGCTTTCTTT.

This clone has a handful of counts. The chain recombines TRBV18 with TRBJ1-1; D is undetermined. The CDR3 length is 14 residues. Per germline, CDR1 KGHSH and CDR2 LQKENI. V was trimmed by 1 base and J by 1 base, leaving 7 bases between them. CDR3 sequence reads: CASSPLEGNTEAFF. CDR3 nucleotides: TGTGCCAGCTCACCACTGGAGGGGAACACTGAAGCTTTCTTT. The complete variable domain, with remaining parts taken from reference TRBV18 and TRBJ1-1, reads NAGVMQNPRHLVRRRGQEARLRCSPMKGHSHVYWYRQLPEEGLKFMVYLQKENIIDESGMPKERFSAEFPKEGPSILRIQQVVRGDSAAYFCASSPLEGNTEAFFGQGTRLTVV.

The genes are TRBV7-9 and TRBJ2-1, with 8 bases that match TRBD2. Looked up from germline, CDR1 is SEHNR and CDR2 is FQNEAQ (reference sequence). There are 18 residues in the CDR3. V lost 4 bases and J lost 2; bases outside the gene matches: 13. The CDR3 sequence is CASSSPPGGPFPYNEQFF. CDR3 DNA sequence: TGTGCCAGCAGCTCACCACCGGGGGGGCCGTTTCCCTACAATGAGCAGTTCTTC.

This clone was detected only a few times. The chain employs TRBV6-6 and TRBJ2-7; the D gene is possibly TRBD2 (7 bases). Germline assignment: CDR1 MNHNY and CDR2 SVGAGI (reference sequence). Trimming stripped 2 bases from V and 2 bases from J, with 10 bases between. The CDR3 loop spans 14 amino acids. Written as DNA, the CDR3 is TGTGCCAGCAGTTACCGGGGGGCTACCTACGAGCAGTACTTC. Amino acid sequence: CASSYRGATYEQYF.

This clone appeared a few times. V is TRBV7-9 and J is TRBJ2-3, with 11 bases fitting TRBD2. Unmatched junction bases numbered 7, after V lost 5 bases and J lost 3 bases. The CDR3 totals 16 residues. Germline V gene lookup returns CDR1 SEHNR and CDR2 FQNEAQ (reference sequence). This CDR3 is CASSTHSGRVTDTQYF. DNA for the CDR3: TGTGCCAGCAGCACGCATAGCGGGAGGGTAACAGATACGCAGTATTTT.

This sequence joins TRBV6-6 and TRBJ2-7; a weak D match, TRBD1 (6 bases). This CDR3 is 14 amino acids long. Per the germline V gene, CDR1 is MNHNY and CDR2 is SVGAGI (reference sequence). Trimming removed 3 bases at V and 0 bases at J, with 9 bases between. The CDR3 is CASSYGTTSYEQYF. The CDR3 DNA sequence: TGTGCCAGCAGTTATGGGACAACCTCCTACGAGCAGTACTTC.

The chain links TRBV18 to TRBJ1-2; 7 bases agree with TRBD1. The CDR3 is 15 amino acids. V gave up 6 bases and J gave up 5 bases; unmatched junction bases: 12. Looked up from germline, CDR1 is KGHSH and CDR2 is LQKENI. CDR3: CASSGQLGQPYGYTF. The CDR3 nucleotides read TGTGCCAGCTCCGGGCAACTGGGACAGCCTTATGGCTACACCTTC.